The present entry profiles one TCR beta chain with its context. Generated by immunoSEQ multiplex PCR, the TCRdb table keeps only in-frame clones and is missing some. The table includes about 64,000 clones, approximately 90% detected once. The data originate from a study of PD-1 blockade in classical Hodgkin lymphoma. With V trimmed by 3 bases and J by 1 base, 5 bases remained unmatched. The CDR3 runs 16 residues. Germline CDR1 is LNHDA and CDR2 is SQIVND (reference sequence). Described time point: cycle 4 day 1 (C4D1), after 6 weeks of nivolumab. Patients all relapsed after autologous stem cell transplantation, and there was variation in brentuximab vedotin exposure.

The chain links TRBV19 to TRBJ2-5, with 10 bases that match TRBD2. This receptor was taken from a human donor with classical Hodgkin lymphoma. The sequencing used peripheral blood mononuclear cells (PBMCs), collected before the fourth cycle of nivolumab. DNA of the CDR3: TGTGCCAGTAGTATTGCGGTAGCGGGGGGCCAAGAGACCCAGTACTTC. This codes for CASSIAVAGGQETQYF.